These T cell receptor beta chains were read from a single sample in a study of blood T cell repertoires in COVID-19. Sequencing used immunoSEQ multiplex PCR; TCRdb keeps in-frame clones, though not all of them. The sample records some 43,000 clones, roughly four fifths being singletons. Sequenced: peripheral blood. The receptor set was obtained from an older woman with acute or convalescent COVID-19. The conserved cysteine and the conserved F or W are not part of the CDR3 here. Fields, in order: J gene, V gene, clone size, CDR3 protein. Clone size is not always given. Where it is, it says once, few, many or a class for expanded clones.

J: TRBJ1-2
V: TRBV5-6
size: NA
CDR3: ASSLRGQETNYGYT

J: TRBJ2-7
V: TRBV5-6
size: few
CDR3: ASSRDTFSYEQY

J: TRBJ2-7
V: TRBV12-3/TRBV12-4
size: NA
CDR3: ASSSGLANEQY

J: TRBJ2-5
V: TRBV5-1
size: once
CDR3: ASSLAGQGKETQY

J: TRBJ1-2
V: TRBV4-2
size: NA
CDR3: ASSQGIGVNYGYT

J: TRBJ2-1
V: TRBV7-9
size: NA
CDR3: ASSRGTSGANEQF

J: TRBJ2-2
V: TRBV2
size: NA
CDR3: ASTGQGAGELF

J: TRBJ1-4
V: TRBV14
size: NA
CDR3: ASSQGTVNEKLF

J: TRBJ1-1
V: TRBV7-8
size: NA
CDR3: ASSLPDRDTEAF

J: TRBJ1-1
V: TRBV5-1
size: NA
CDR3: ASSLEGGARAEAF

J: TRBJ2-4
V: TRBV4-1
size: NA
CDR3: ASSPGTENIQY

J: TRBJ1-2
V: TRBV2
size: NA
CDR3: ASSADGTHYGYT

J: TRBJ2-4
V: TRBV2
size: NA
CDR3: ASRYSLAKNIQY

J: TRBJ2-1
V: TRBV19
size: NA
CDR3: ASSIGGLYNEQF

J: TRBJ2-2
V: TRBV19
size: NA
CDR3: ASRWGLAAGELF

J: TRBJ1-6
V: TRBV19
size: NA
CDR3: ASRDTPNSPLH

J: TRBJ1-4
V: TRBV19
size: NA
CDR3: ASATDRGEKLF

J: TRBJ1-2
V: TRBV27
size: NA
CDR3: ASRGTDPYGYT

J: TRBJ2-7
V: TRBV5-8
size: NA
CDR3: ASSPVGSYEQY

J: TRBJ1-4
V: TRBV7-2
size: few
CDR3: ASSADRAEKLF

J: TRBJ2-1
V: TRBV5-1
size: medium-sized
CDR3: ASSTGQGADEQF

J: TRBJ2-7
V: TRBV9
size: NA
CDR3: ASSVGPEDEQY

J: TRBJ1-4
V: TRBV30
size: once
CDR3: AWRRDSGNEKLF

J: TRBJ1-1
V: TRBV5-4
size: NA
CDR3: ASSSTARGRQAF

J: TRBJ1-3
V: TRBV7-6
size: NA
CDR3: ASSLLGHRGIPFSGNTIY

J: TRBJ2-3
V: TRBV24-1
size: NA
CDR3: ATGDRGRGTDTQY

J: TRBJ2-1
V: TRBV4-3
size: NA
CDR3: ASSARTDRQF

J: TRBJ1-5
V: TRBV7-6
size: NA
CDR3: ASSPPGSTYSNQPQH

J: TRBJ1-1
V: TRBV30
size: NA
CDR3: AWSRTAPLAF

J: TRBJ1-1
V: TRBV20-1
size: NA
CDR3: SASLRQTEAF

J: TRBJ1-2
V: TRBV14
size: NA
CDR3: ASSLTVSYGYT

J: TRBJ1-1
V: TRBV7-9
size: NA
CDR3: ASSQRDSDGNTEAF

J: TRBJ2-3
V: TRBV27
size: NA
CDR3: ASSLRGKRGTDTQY

J: TRBJ1-5
V: TRBV25-1
size: NA
CDR3: ASSATGGNQPQH

J: TRBJ1-6
V: TRBV30
size: NA
CDR3: AWSPGPRGPLH

J: TRBJ1-5
V: TRBV18
size: NA
CDR3: ASSPSDNQPQH

J: TRBJ2-3
V: TRBV7-9
size: NA
CDR3: ASSTGLAGMSDTQY

J: TRBJ1-1
V: TRBV19
size: NA
CDR3: ASSVRVAGTEAF

J: TRBJ2-7
V: TRBV7-9
size: NA
CDR3: ASSFRDSYEQY

J: TRBJ2-2
V: TRBV10-1
size: NA
CDR3: ASSEVGQGNTGELF

J: TRBJ1-1
V: TRBV5-5
size: few
CDR3: ASSLHDLTKQKNTEAF

J: TRBJ2-1
V: TRBV11-3
size: NA
CDR3: ASSSTVAGAGNEQF

J: TRBJ2-1
V: TRBV12-3/TRBV12-4
size: NA
CDR3: ASSSRQEREF

J: TRBJ1-2
V: TRBV19
size: few
CDR3: ASSPSEGGGYGYT

J: TRBJ1-4
V: TRBV19
size: few
CDR3: ASSKGATNEKLF

J: TRBJ1-2
V: TRBV12-2
size: NA
CDR3: ASRYSGTGGVNGYGYT

J: TRBJ1-4
V: TRBV15
size: NA
CDR3: ATSRDGGQGNEKLF

J: TRBJ1-2
V: TRBV19
size: few
CDR3: ASSIEGTGMRYT

J: TRBJ1-6
V: TRBV19
size: NA
CDR3: ASSISRGRPPLH

J: TRBJ2-3
V: TRBV30
size: NA
CDR3: AWGQGGTDTQY

J: TRBJ2-2
V: TRBV6-2/TRBV6-3
size: NA
CDR3: ASSYSSLRGGPGELF

J: TRBJ1-5
V: TRBV27
size: NA
CDR3: ASSSSDRVGNQPQH

J: TRBJ2-7
V: TRBV13
size: few
CDR3: ASSLELGEAYEQY